The clone carrying this T cell receptor (beta chain) was detected ten times or more. The germline gene is not matched at one end of the junction; a read error may be the cause. Transcripts of RNA were the source for amplifying TCR beta CDR3 regions. Second-round multiplex PCR followed a first-round RT-PCR using HTBI primers. TCRdb fed the multiplex PCR reads into MiXCR, producing one record per CDR3 protein. The table includes hundreds of thousands of distinct CDR3 sequences, roughly 14% detected once. This sample was included in a study of Graves' ophthalmopathy and Graves' hyperthyroidism. Whole-study context: Peripheral blood collection took place at initial diagnosis, before any treatment.

The CDR3 is 15 amino acids. CDR1 and CDR2 from the germline V gene are SGHTA and FQGNSA. The chain recombines TRBV7-2 with TRBJ2-7; 10 nucleotides match TRBD2. The TCR was taken from a woman aged 18-29 years with stable Graves' hyperthyroidism. Material for sequencing was peripheral blood. The CDR3 bases are TGTGCCAACAGCTTAAAACTAGCGGGGTCCTACGAGCAGTACTTC. Translated: CANSLKLAGSYEQYF.